The table lists the clone carrying this T cell receptor beta chain with a few counts. As yet, its antigen is unknown. The CDR3 is 14 residues long. Per germline, CDR1 DFQATT and CDR2 SNEGSKA (reference sequence). Trimming pared 3 bases from V and 3 bases from J, leaving 11 bases between. Time point described: late sampling 161 to 241 days after vaccination in three convalescent patients. Treatment here: approximately 10-day PBMC culture with coronavirus spike peptide pools or control peptides (ViraFEST assay). The data originate from a study of vaccination and CD4 T cells after COVID-19. Researchers used the Oncomine TCR Beta short-read assay to sequence DNA from cultured CD4+ T cells. Each CDR3 protein gets one entry after TCRdb re-called the PCR reads with MiXCR. The sample consists of 20,000 to 30,000 distinct CDR3 sequences, approximately 40% of them appearing once.

This receptor was obtained from a human donor who had recovered from COVID-19. V and J are TRBV20-1 and TRBJ2-2; possibly TRBD2 for D (7 bases). The sequencing used CD4+ T cells from blood, cultured in vitro, collected about 7 months after SARS-CoV-2 vaccination. CDR3 amino acids: CSASAGADTGELFF. The DNA for the CDR3 is TGCAGTGCTAGTGCGGGGGCGGACACCGGGGAGCTGTTTTTT.